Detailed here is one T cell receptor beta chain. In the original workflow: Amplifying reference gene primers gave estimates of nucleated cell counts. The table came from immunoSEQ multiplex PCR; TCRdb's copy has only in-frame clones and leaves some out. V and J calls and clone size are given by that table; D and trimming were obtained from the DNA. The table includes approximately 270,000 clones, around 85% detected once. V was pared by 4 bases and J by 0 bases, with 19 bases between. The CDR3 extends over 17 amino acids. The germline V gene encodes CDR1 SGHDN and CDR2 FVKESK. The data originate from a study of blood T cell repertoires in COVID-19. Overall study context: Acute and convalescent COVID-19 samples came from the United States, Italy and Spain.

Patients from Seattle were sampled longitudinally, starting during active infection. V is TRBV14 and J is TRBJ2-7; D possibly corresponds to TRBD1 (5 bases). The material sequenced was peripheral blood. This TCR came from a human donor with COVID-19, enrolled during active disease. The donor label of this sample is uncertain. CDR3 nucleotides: TGTGCCAGCAGCCCGGGTCGCGGCAGGGCCGGCTCCTACGAGCAGTACTTC. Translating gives CASSPGRGRAGSYEQYF.